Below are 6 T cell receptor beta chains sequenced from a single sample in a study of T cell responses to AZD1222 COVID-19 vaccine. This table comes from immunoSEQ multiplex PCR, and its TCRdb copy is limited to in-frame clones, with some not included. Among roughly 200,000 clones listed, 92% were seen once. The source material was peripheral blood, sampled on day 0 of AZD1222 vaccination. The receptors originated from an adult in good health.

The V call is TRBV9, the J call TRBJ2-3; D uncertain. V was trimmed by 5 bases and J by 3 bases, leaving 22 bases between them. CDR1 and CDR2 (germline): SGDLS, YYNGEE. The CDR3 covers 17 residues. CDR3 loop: CASRPPPKVNQTDTQYF. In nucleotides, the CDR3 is TGTGCCAGCAGACCCCCCCCCAAAGTAAATCAAACAGATACGCAGTATTTT.

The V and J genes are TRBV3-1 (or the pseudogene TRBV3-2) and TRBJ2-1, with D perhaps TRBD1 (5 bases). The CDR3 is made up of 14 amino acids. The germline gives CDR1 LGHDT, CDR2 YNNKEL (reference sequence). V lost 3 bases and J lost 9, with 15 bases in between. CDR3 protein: CASSQTSFRGEQFF. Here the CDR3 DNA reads TGTGCCAGCAGCCAGACTTCATTTAGGGGTGAGCAGTTCTTC.

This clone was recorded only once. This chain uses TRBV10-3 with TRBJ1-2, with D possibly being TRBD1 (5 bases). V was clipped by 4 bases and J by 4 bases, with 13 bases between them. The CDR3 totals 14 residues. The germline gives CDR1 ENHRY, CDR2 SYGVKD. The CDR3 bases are TGTGCCATCAGTGCAGGGCTCTCAACCTATGGCTACACCTTC. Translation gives CAISAGLSTYGYTF.

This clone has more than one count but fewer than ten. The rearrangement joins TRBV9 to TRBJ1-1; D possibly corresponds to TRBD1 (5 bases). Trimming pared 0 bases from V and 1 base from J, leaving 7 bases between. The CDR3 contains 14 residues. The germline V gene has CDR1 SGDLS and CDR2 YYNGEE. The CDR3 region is CASSVAGGNTEAFF. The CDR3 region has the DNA TGTGCCAGCAGCGTAGCTGGGGGGAACACTGAAGCTTTCTTT. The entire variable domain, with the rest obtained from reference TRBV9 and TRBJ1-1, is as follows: DSGVTQTPKHLITATGQRVTLRCSPRSGDLSVYWYQQSLDQGLQFLIQYYNGEERAKGNILERFSAQQFPDLHSELNLSSLELGDSALYFCASSVAGGNTEAFFGQGTRLTVV.

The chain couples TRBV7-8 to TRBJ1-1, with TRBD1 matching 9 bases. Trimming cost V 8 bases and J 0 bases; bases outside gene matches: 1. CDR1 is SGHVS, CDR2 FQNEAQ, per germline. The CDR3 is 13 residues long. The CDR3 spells CASGQGMNTEAFF. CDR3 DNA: TGTGCCAGCGGACAGGGGATGAACACTGAAGCTTTCTTT.

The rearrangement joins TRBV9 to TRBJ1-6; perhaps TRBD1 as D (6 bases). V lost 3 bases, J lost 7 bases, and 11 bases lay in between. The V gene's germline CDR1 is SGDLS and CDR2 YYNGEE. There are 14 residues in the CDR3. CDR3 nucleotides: TGTGCCAGCAGCGCCCCCGACAGGAATTCACCCCTCCACTTT. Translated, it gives CASSAPDRNSPLHF. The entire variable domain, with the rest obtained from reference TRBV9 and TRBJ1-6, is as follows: DSGVTQTPKHLITATGQRVTLRCSPRSGDLSVYWYQQSLDQGLQFLIQYYNGEERAKGNILERFSAQQFPDLHSELNLSSLELGDSALYFCASSAPDRNSPLHFGNGTRLTVT.